The source of this TCR beta chain is a study of blood T cells in healthy people across ages (dated by TCRdb to the mid-2010s). Concerning the study at large: In model experiments, roughly one uniquely barcoded TCR beta cDNA molecule per two T cells was captured by template switching. The study measured age-related changes in TCR beta repertoire diversity using deep sequencing normalized with unique cDNA molecular identifiers. Four age groups were formed from the donors: young (average 16 years), middle-aged (around 37), aged (approximately 60) and long-lived (less than 85). Two additional independent replicas of 1 million unique cDNA reads from the same blood draw were analyzed for two donors (one aged 18 to 29 and one aged 80 or older). The research as a whole found: Because donor CMV infection status was unknown, age-related changes in expanded clonotypes were potentially confounded. Observed TCR beta diversity correlated strongly with the percentage of naive T cells measured by flow cytometry. Compared with the aged group, the long-lived group had more naive CD4+ T cells, fewer expanded clones and increased TCR diversity, a pattern suggesting age selection. Estimates of total diversity from one million sequenced T cells were regarded as lower bounds and underestimates. Observed TCR beta diversity per million T cells fell roughly linearly with age, and a significant reduction was already apparent by age about 38. Because profiling used bulk unsorted PBMCs, naive and antigen-experienced compartments could not be compared conclusively.

Remarks on this clonotype: The clone's antigen remains unknown. No base-level quality is on record; no much larger clone is a single base apart.

The CDR3 measures 13 amino acids from cysteine to phenylalanine. The retained sequence is limited to the CDR3, 39 bases, with the frame set at the first base. Trimming costs V 7 bases and J 4 bases, and their ends lie 15 bases apart. The germline V gene gives CDR1 as SQVTM and CDR2 as ANQGSEA. The donors were some 39 Caucasian individuals from Russia, aged roughly 6 to 90 years, who were systemically healthy. Each donor gave approximately 9.3 milliliters of peripheral blood, collected into EDTA-treated Vacutainer tubes. Ficoll-Paque density-gradient centrifugation was used to isolate PBMCs, with at least 6.5 million per sample. Total RNA, at least 6 micrograms per sample, was extracted from PBMCs with Trizol reagent. The percentages of naive CD45RAhigh/CD27high T cells were determined by flow cytometry on a PBMC aliquot from every donor. Library preparation employed 5' RACE. Sequencing was performed on an Illumina HiSeq 2500. A second PCR of about 6 to 11 cycles was performed with a sample-barcoded 5' primer and a J-beta primer mix. A template-switch 5' adaptor carrying 12 random nucleotides introduced a unique molecular identifier onto each TCR beta cDNA molecule. Each sample yielded at least 3 million CDR3-containing paired-end reads. First-strand cDNA synthesis was performed from all RNA using the Mint cDNA synthesis kit, with priming by a TRBC-specific oligonucleotide. All cDNA was treated with uracil-DNA glycosylase and then went through a first 18-cycle PCR with the universal primers M1SS and BC2_uni_R. The authors' analysis ran thus. Normalization of each sample was performed by random selection of 1 million high-quality reads, each carrying a distinct molecular identifier. Reads sharing molecular identifiers were discarded rather than binned into consensus sequences. MiTCR, with a Q25 quality threshold and the strictest error-elimination algorithm, was used for CDR3 identification, clonotype clustering and error correction. A nonparametric unseen species model using Euler transformation provided a lower-bound estimate of total TCR beta diversity. TCRdb trimmed the raw reads at Q25, called clones with MiXCR and kept productive beta chains. Rows with one shared CDR3 protein collapse into an entry with the most common genes and DNA. What appears here as the V and J calls and clone size reflects TCRdb's work, not the paper's. Present in this sample are approximately 800,000 distinct CDR3 sequences, roughly 25% of which were seen just once. The ten largest clonotypes hold 3% of the sample.

The data also belong to a second study, concerning T cells of mothers and their children. The second publication reports: Donors were nine systemically healthy Caucasian individuals: three mothers and their six children. cDNA synthesis consumed the entire amount of extracted RNA, loaded at approximately 1.6 ug RNA in each 15 ul reaction. Sample barcodes and 2-4 random nucleotides were added via the M1S primer in the second PCR. Over 9 million TCR beta CDR3 reads were obtained for each mother, and some 3 million reads were obtained for each child. Thymic selection similarly shapes TCR recombination output in related and unrelated pairs, with minor effect from inherited differences. Normalized repertoire overlap was always slightly but never significantly higher in related than unrelated mother-child pairs. No persistent microchimeric T cell clones were found, with a detection sensitivity of 75 to 100 clones per million clonotypes. The study used deep NGS to compare TCR beta repertoires of mothers and children, seeking features distinguishing related mother-child pairs from unrelated individuals. Mothers averaged approximately 40 +/- 4 years of age and children averaged approximately 12 +/- 4 years. After adapter ligation was performed with NEBNext reagents, the libraries were sequenced on an Illumina HiSeq 2000 with 100+100 nt paired-end reads. Mother and child libraries were prepared a month apart and sequenced in separate runs to prevent cross-contamination. For each donor, somewhere between about 500,000 and 2,300,000 distinct TCR beta clonotypes were identified. Naive TCR beta clonotypes were estimated from low-frequency clonotypes matched to each donor's FACS-determined naive share, without sorting.

The chain joins TRBV29-1 to TRBJ2-3; the D gene cannot be named for sure. The sequencing input was blood. The TCR originated in a boy aged 10-17 years in good health. The base sequence is TGCAGCGCCGACGGTTCTGGGGCAGATACGCAGTATTTT. Its amino acids are CSADGSGADTQYF.